The T cell receptor beta chain under discussion was sequenced for a study of blood T cell repertoires in COVID-19. Background on the study: Sites across the United States, Italy and Spain contributed samples from acute and convalescent COVID-19. Nucleic acid was either cDNA or gDNA, and it came from T cells, B-cell-depleted T cells, or PBMCs.

How the authors handled the data: Nucleated cell number was recorded as an estimate derived from reference gene primer amplification. Libraries were prepared by immunoSEQ multiplex PCR; TCRdb keeps only in-frame clonotypes and omits some of them. The V and J calls and clone size are taken from that table; D and trimming were inferred from the DNA. The data contain 250,000 to 350,000 clones, about 81% of them singletons. The Seattle site enrolled patients during active infection and followed them longitudinally. Trimming removed 5 bases from V and 4 bases from J; junction bases left unmatched: 16. Germline V gene lookup returns CDR1 SGHTA and CDR2 FQGNSA. The CDR3 is made up of 17 amino acids.

The receptor was isolated from a human donor with COVID-19, enrolled during active disease. The donor label of this sample is uncertain. J is TRBJ1-2 and V is TRBV7-2; 7 bases match TRBD1. The sample comprised peripheral blood. The CDR3 DNA is TGTGCCAGCAGCCCTCCGGGACAGAGAAGGGTTCCCTATGGCTACACCTTC. It specifies CASSPPGQRRVPYGYTF. Full variable domain (rest looked up from reference TRBV7-2 and TRBJ1-2): GAGVSQSPSNKVTEKGKDVELRCDPISGHTALYWYRQSLGQGLEFLIYFQGNSAPDKSGLPSDRFSAERTGGSVSTLTIQRTQQEDSAVYLCASSPPGQRRVPYGYTFGSGTRLTVV.